Below are 24 T cell receptor beta chains sequenced from a single sample in a study of T cell responses to AZD1222 COVID-19 vaccine. The assay was immunoSEQ multiplex PCR, and TCRdb's table has in-frame clones only and misses some. Among roughly 160,000 clones, around 91% were seen once, and the ten largest hold approximately 7.2%. The sample was peripheral blood, taken on day 0 of AZD1222 vaccination. These receptors were taken from an adult in good health.

This sequence joins TRBV9 and TRBJ2-1; 9 bases are a match to TRBD2. Trimming removed 0 bases from V and 6 bases from J; junction bases left unmatched: 10. Germline V gene data show CDR1 as SGDLS and CDR2 as YYNGEE. This CDR3 is 17 amino acids long. The CDR3 nucleotides are TGTGCCAGCAGCGTAGGCGGCCCCGGCGGGGGGGTCAATGAGCAGTTCTTC. As protein: CASSVGGPGGGVNEQFF.

CDR3 in DNA: TGTGCCTGGAGGGGGCTTGACAATGAGCAGTTCTTC. It translates to CAWRGLDNEQFF. V usage is TRBV30 and J usage is TRBJ2-1; D might be TRBD1 (5 bases). The V end lost 3 bases, the J end lost 5 bases, and 8 bases lay between the germline ends. This CDR3 contains 12 residues. Germline V gene sequence: CDR1 GTSNPN, CDR2 SVGIG (reference sequence).

The CDR3 loop reads CASSLSWGPRTGELFF. The CDR3 nucleotides read TGTGCCAGCTCCCTCTCTTGGGGGCCTAGAACCGGGGAGCTGTTTTTT. V is TRBV7-3 and J is TRBJ2-2, with a weak D call TRBD1 (6 bases). Germline V lookup: CDR1 SGHTA, CDR2 FQGTGA. CDR3 length: 16 residues. Trimming shortened V by 8 bases and J by 5 bases, and 21 bases separated the two germline ends.

This sequence joins TRBV9 and TRBJ1-4; TRBD1 agrees at 7 bases. The germline gives CDR1 SGDLS, CDR2 YYNGEE. CDR3 length: 14 residues. V was pared by 2 bases and J by 7 bases, with 5 bases of the junction left unmatched. For the CDR3, the DNA is TGTGCCAGCAGCGTTTCAGGGGGTGGTGAAAAACTGTTTTTT. Translating gives CASSVSGGGEKLFF. The whole variable domain, remainder taken from reference TRBV9 and TRBJ1-4, is DSGVTQTPKHLITATGQRVTLRCSPRSGDLSVYWYQQSLDQGLQFLIQYYNGEERAKGNILERFSAQQFPDLHSELNLSSLELGDSALYFCASSVSGGGEKLFFGSGTQLSVL.

The chain has TRBV25-1 and TRBJ1-5; 10 bases line up with TRBD1. The CDR3 extends over 15 amino acids. Germline V CDR1 and CDR2: MGHDK, SYGVNS. The V segment lost 3 bases and the J segment 3 bases; nucleotides outside the gene matches: 2. The CDR3 bases are TGTGCCAGCAGTGACGGGACAGGGGACAATCAGCCCCAGCATTTT. Amino acid sequence: CASSDGTGDNQPQHF.

Concerning this clone: Other DNA sequences from this sample encode an identical CDR3 as well. The V gene is TRBV6-5, the J gene TRBJ1-1, with D hard to call. The CDR3 is 14 residues long. Germline CDR1 reads MNHEY; CDR2 reads SVGAGI. V lost 0 bases and J lost 1, with 6 bases in between. In nucleotides, the CDR3 is TGTGCCAGCAGTTACTCAGCGGGGAACACTGAAGCTTTCTTT. It translates to CASSYSAGNTEAFF.

The genes are TRBV7-9 and TRBJ2-7; possibly TRBD1 or TRBD2 for D (5 bases each). Deletions cut 4 bases from V and 4 bases from J, with 17 bases between. CDR3 length: 15 amino acids. CDR1 and CDR2 (germline): SEHNR, FQNEAQ (reference sequence). CDR3 residues: CASSSPTVGVYEQYF. CDR3 DNA sequence: TGTGCCAGCAGCTCACCGACAGTGGGAGTATACGAGCAGTACTTC.

V is TRBV18 and J is TRBJ2-1; 7 positions match TRBD2. Losses at the gene ends were 3 bases for V and 5 bases for J; bases not matched to a gene: 7. This CDR3 has 15 amino acids. CDR1 and CDR2 from the germline V gene are KGHSH and LQKENI. In DNA, the CDR3 is TGTGCCAGCTCACCGCTAGCGGCCACCAACAATGAGCAGTTCTTC. It translates to CASSPLAATNNEQFF.

V usage is TRBV15 and J usage is TRBJ2-2, with D unresolved. The CDR3 loop spans 14 amino acids. CDR1 LNHNV and CDR2 YYDKDF come from the germline V gene (reference sequence). V was clipped by 3 bases and J by 1 base, with 6 bases between them. This CDR3 reads CATSRPLNTGELFF. The CDR3 DNA reads as TGTGCCACCAGCAGGCCACTGAACACCGGGGAGCTGTTTTTT.

The chain recombines TRBV15 with TRBJ2-3; D call uncertain. With 0 bases removed from V and 2 bases from J, the gap between germline ends came to 12 bases. CDR1 and CDR2 (germline): LNHNV, YYDKDF (reference sequence). The CDR3 sequence is 16 residues long. Written as DNA, the CDR3 is TGTGCCACCAGCAGAGATCTTATGCAGCACACAGATACGCAGTATTTT. This encodes CATSRDLMQHTDTQYF.

This chain links TRBV11-1 with TRBJ2-5; perhaps TRBD2 as D (5 bases). Per germline, CDR1 SGHAT and CDR2 FQDESV (reference sequence). The V gene lost 5 bases and the J gene lost 5 bases, with 15 bases spanning the gap. The CDR3 totals 14 residues. CDR3 coding DNA: TGTGCCAGCAGCCACCCCGGGGAAGGGGAGACCCAGTACTTC. Translating it yields CASSHPGEGETQYF.

V gene TRBV3-1 (or the pseudogene TRBV3-2) combines with J gene TRBJ2-7; perhaps TRBD2 as D (6 bases). Per the germline V gene, CDR1 is LGHDT and CDR2 is YNNKEL (reference sequence). V was trimmed by 3 bases and J by 3 bases, leaving 9 bases between them. The CDR3 is 13 amino acids. CDR3 nucleotides: TGTGCCAGCAGCCAGCCGGGGGACTACGAGCAGTACTTC. This sequence encodes CASSQPGDYEQYF.

The chain links TRBV7-9 to TRBJ1-1, with D perhaps TRBD1 (5 bases). This CDR3 contains 14 residues. CDR1 is SEHNR and CDR2 is FQNEAQ in the germline V gene (reference sequence). The ends were cut back, 4 bases at V and 0 bases at J, with 9 bases in the middle. DNA for the CDR3: TGTGCCAGCAGCTCCGGGACGGTGAACACTGAAGCTTTCTTT. Amino acids: CASSSGTVNTEAFF.

In regard to this clone: The same CDR3 is also encoded by other DNA sequences in this sample. The chain recombines TRBV2 with TRBJ1-5; D remains unclear. The CDR3 totals 14 residues. V dropped 4 bases and J dropped 2 bases, with 9 bases sitting between them. Germline V lookup: CDR1 SNHLY, CDR2 FYNNEI. Here the CDR3 DNA reads TGTGCCAGCAGTGTAGAGAGAGGCAATCAGCCCCAGCATTTT. This translates into CASSVERGNQPQHF.

The chain links TRBV5-6 to TRBJ2-3; 9 bases line up with TRBD1. In germline, CDR1 is SGHDT, CDR2 YYEEEE. The CDR3 is 15 residues long. J lost 6 bases, V lost 4 bases, and 9 bases had no gene match. The CDR3 region is CASSPGQGLGDTQYF. CDR3 sequence (DNA): TGTGCCAGCAGCCCAGGACAGGGGTTAGGGGATACGCAGTATTTT.

The rearrangement joins TRBV5-6 to TRBJ1-2; D not certain. The CDR3 contains 13 residues. From germline, CDR1 is SGHDT and CDR2 YYEEEE. Deletions cut 0 bases from V and 7 bases from J, with 10 bases between. DNA of the CDR3: TGTGCCAGCAGCTTGGAAGCTCCGACTGGCTACACCTTC. Amino acids: CASSLEAPTGYTF.

The chain links TRBV10-3 to TRBJ1-3; tentatively, D is TRBD1 (6 bases). The CDR3 contains 17 residues. V lost 11 bases to trimming and J lost 1 base, with 24 bases between them. CDR1 and CDR2 (germline): ENHRY, SYGVKD. In DNA, the CDR3 is TGTGCCGGCTCCCCCGGGCCAGGGGATGGTTCTGGAAACACCATATATTTT. Amino acids: CAGSPGPGDGSGNTIYF.

This chain links TRBV19 with TRBJ2-1; possibly TRBD2 for D (5 bases). Germline CDR1 is LNHDA and CDR2 is SQIVND (reference sequence). Trimming stripped 3 bases from V and 10 bases from J, with 13 bases between. The CDR3 totals 13 residues. CDR3 amino acids: CASSIMQTGEQFF. The CDR3 coding sequence is TGTGCCAGTAGTATTATGCAAACGGGGGAGCAGTTCTTC.

The chain employs TRBV19 and TRBJ1-6; 7 bases match TRBD1. The CDR3 sequence is 16 residues long. The ends lost 3 bases at V and 3 bases at J; junction bases unmatched: 5. Germline V gives CDR1 LNHDA, CDR2 SQIVND (reference sequence). The CDR3 is CASSIPTGSYNSPLHF. The CDR3, as DNA: TGTGCCAGTAGTATCCCGACAGGGAGCTATAATTCACCCCTCCACTTT. The full variable domain, completed using reference TRBV19 and TRBJ1-6, is DGGITQSPKYLFRKEGQNVTLSCEQNLNHDAMYWYRQDPGQGLRLIYYSQIVNDFQKGDIAEGYSVSREKKESFPLTVTSAQKNPTAFYLCASSIPTGSYNSPLHFGNGTRLTVT.

This clone was observed a few times. Here the CDR3 reads CASSQARRSNEQFF. CDR3 nucleotides: TGTGCCAGCAGCCAGGCAAGGAGGTCCAATGAGCAGTTCTTC. The chain has TRBV5-4 and TRBJ2-1, with TRBD2 as a possible D gene (5 bases). Trimming took 4 bases from V and 6 from J, leaving 14 bases between them. CDR3 length equals 14 residues. Looked up from germline, CDR1 is SGHNT and CDR2 is YYREEE (reference sequence).

This chain joins TRBV4-1 and TRBJ2-3; TRBD2 matches 11 bases. There are 18 residues in the CDR3. Germline V gives CDR1 MGHRA, CDR2 YSYEKL. J gave up 5 bases and V 3 bases, and 13 bases lay outside the gene matches. CDR3 in amino acids: CASSQVGLAGGPRDTQYF. The CDR3 bases are TGCGCCAGCAGCCAGGTAGGGCTAGCGGGGGGTCCGAGAGATACGCAGTATTTT.

The V gene is TRBV5-8, the J gene TRBJ2-7; possibly TRBD1 for D (6 bases). There are 14 residues in the CDR3. Trimming cost V 7 bases and J 2 bases, with 16 bases left between them. The germline CDR1 and CDR2 sequences are SGHTS and YDEGEE. CDR3 coding DNA: TGTGCCAGCCAAACAGGGCCCAAACCCTACGAGCAGTACGTC. It translates to CASQTGPKPYEQYV.

The J gene is TRBJ2-7, the V gene TRBV6-2 or TRBV6-3; 12 nucleotides align to TRBD2. Germline-derived CDR1 and CDR2 are MNHEY and SVGEGT. V shed 0 bases and J 1 base; nucleotides not matched to a gene: 7. The CDR3 spans 18 residues. CDR3 protein: CASSYSRTSGESSYEQYF. For the CDR3, the DNA is TGTGCCAGCAGTTACTCGAGGACTAGCGGGGAATCGTCCTACGAGCAGTACTTC.

This chain joins TRBV19 and TRBJ1-5; D is ambiguous. Trimming removed 6 bases from V and 0 bases from J, with 9 bases in between. The CDR3 is 14 residues long. Germline CDR1 is LNHDA and CDR2 is SQIVND (reference sequence). The CDR3 coding sequence is TGTGCCAGTAGAAAACTGGATAGCAATCAGCCCCAGCATTTT. Protein product: CASRKLDSNQPQHF.